This passage covers 27 T cell receptor beta chains from one sample sequenced in a study of early T cells in non-severe SARS-CoV-2 infection. TCRdb reprocessed the 5' RACE reads with MiXCR, giving one entry per CDR3 protein. The sample shows approximately 65,000 distinct CDR3 sequences, 11% of them seen only once. The material was whole blood, obtained at baseline. These receptors came from an adult who was a healthcare worker with PCR-confirmed SARS-CoV-2 infection or an uninfected control (not recorded which).

This clonotype has just a few counts. This sequence joins TRBV6-5 and TRBJ1-1, with a possible D match to TRBD1 (5 bases). V was shortened by 6 bases and J by 7 bases, with 21 bases between the two germline ends. CDR1 is MNHEY and CDR2 is SVGAGI in the germline V gene. CDR3 length: 15 amino acids. The CDR3 bases are TGTGCCAGCAGCCCAAGTTTATTTGGACACAGTGAAGCTTTCTTT. The encoded protein is CASSPSLFGHSEAFF.

This clonotype has more than one count but fewer than ten. This chain links TRBV20-1 with TRBJ2-1; 9 bases line up with TRBD2. The CDR3 totals 13 residues. Germline loops: CDR1 DFQATT, CDR2 SNEGSKA (reference sequence). The J segment lost 9 bases and the V segment lost 3 bases, leaving 6 bases of the junction unmatched. The CDR3: CSASGLASLEQFF. CDR3 DNA sequence: TGCAGTGCTAGTGGACTAGCGAGTCTTGAGCAGTTCTTC.

The gene calls are TRBV11-2 and TRBJ2-3, with 7 bases identical to TRBD2. J was trimmed by 6 bases and V by 5 bases; bases with no gene match: 5. The CDR3 has 13 amino acids. The V gene's germline CDR1 is SGHAT and CDR2 FQNNGV. CDR3 coding DNA: TGTGCCAGCAGCCCCGGACTAGTCGATACGCAGTATTTT. Protein sequence: CASSPGLVDTQYF.

The CDR3 sequence: CASSPQGGRDQPQHF. CDR3 nucleotides: TGTGCCAGCAGCCCTCAGGGAGGAAGAGATCAGCCCCAGCATTTT. The chain carries TRBV12-3 or TRBV12-4 and TRBJ1-5, with D maybe TRBD1 (5 bases). Deletions cut 6 bases from V and 5 bases from J, with 17 bases between. The CDR3 is made up of 15 amino acids.

This clonotype was detected ten times or more. This rearrangement joins TRBV5-5 to TRBJ1-2; D is undetermined. CDR3 length equals 14 residues. CDR1 is SGHKS, CDR2 YYEKEE, per germline (reference sequence). Trimming took off 2 bases at V and 2 bases at J, with 10 bases between the two ends. The CDR3 loop is CASSFRTRNYGYTF. Here the CDR3 DNA reads TGTGCCAGCAGCTTTCGCACCCGGAACTATGGCTACACCTTC.

CDR3 loop: CASSYRDRGYGYTF. CDR3 nucleotide sequence: TGTGCCAGCAGTTACCGGGACAGGGGCTATGGCTACACCTTC. J is TRBJ1-2 and V is TRBV25-1, with TRBD1 matching 10 bases. V was clipped by 5 bases and J by 4 bases; unmatched bases: 4. CDR3 length: 14 amino acids. Germline V gene sequence: CDR1 MGHDK, CDR2 SYGVNS.

This clonotype was recorded at least ten times. The chain uses TRBV27 and TRBJ1-1; 9 bases are a match to TRBD1. J lost 3 bases, V lost 5 bases, and 4 bases had no gene match. CDR3 length: 14 amino acids. Germline lookup yields CDR1 MNHEY and CDR2 SMNVEV (reference sequence). CDR3 in amino acids: CASSNRGRDTEAFF. The CDR3 nucleotides are TGTGCCAGCAGTAACAGGGGGCGCGACACTGAAGCTTTCTTT.

There are many counts of this clonotype. The chain employs TRBV9 and TRBJ2-7; either TRBD1 or TRBD2 may supply D (5 bases each). Trimming shortened V by 3 bases and J by 3 bases, and 7 bases separated the two germline ends. Germline values: CDR1 SGDLS, CDR2 YYNGEE. The CDR3 loop spans 12 amino acids. Here the CDR3 DNA reads TGTGCCAGCAGCGGGGACGGCTACGAGCAGTACTTC. Translation: CASSGDGYEQYF.

In its sample, this clonotype was seen a few times. The CDR3 sequence: CASSLVREAGNTIYF. DNA of the CDR3: TGTGCCAGCAGTTTAGTTCGGGAAGCTGGAAACACCATATATTTT. This chain uses TRBV12-3 or TRBV12-4 with TRBJ1-3, with unresolved D. The CDR3 totals 15 residues. V gave up 1 base and J gave up 2 bases, with 9 bases separating them.

The chain employs TRBV5-1 and TRBJ2-7; TRBD2 matches at 11 bases. Germline CDR1 is SGHRS and CDR2 is YFSETQ. This CDR3 has 16 residues. Trimming cost V 4 bases and J 4 bases; bases outside gene matches: 10. CDR3 in DNA: TGCGCCAGCAGCGATACTAGCGGGGGACTCTCGTACGAGCAGTACTTC. Its protein is CASSDTSGGLSYEQYF. The complete variable domain, with remaining parts taken from reference TRBV5-1 and TRBJ2-7, reads KAGVTQTPRYLIKTRGQQVTLSCSPISGHRSVSWYQQTPGQGLQFLFEYFSETQRNKGNFPGRFSGRQFSNSRSEMNVSTLELGDSALYLCASSDTSGGLSYEQYFGPGTRLTVT.

This clonotype appeared a few times. V gene TRBV7-2 combines with J gene TRBJ1-6; D is undetermined. From germline, CDR1 is SGHTA and CDR2 FQGNSA. The length of the CDR3 is 14 residues. Trimming took 0 bases from V and 7 from J, leaving 7 bases between them. The CDR3: CASSLAGRNSPLHF. The DNA of the CDR3 is TGTGCCAGCAGCTTAGCAGGGAGAAATTCACCCCTCCACTTT.

This clonotype was found a few times. This chain joins TRBV29-1 and TRBJ1-2; 7 bases align to TRBD1. The CDR3 runs 14 residues. CDR1 and CDR2 from the germline V gene are SQVTM and ANQGSEA. The ends lost 5 bases at V and 4 bases at J; junction bases unmatched: 10. The CDR3 region is CSVRERQGTYGYTF. The CDR3, as DNA: TGCAGCGTTCGTGAGAGACAGGGCACCTATGGCTACACCTTC.

This clonotype has a count of ten or more. The genes are TRBV29-1 and TRBJ2-6; D uncertain. Per the germline V gene, CDR1 is SQVTM and CDR2 is ANQGSEA. The CDR3 runs to 13 residues. Trimming cost V 4 bases and J 1 base, with 5 bases left between them. In nucleotides, the CDR3 is TGCAGCGTTGGGGTTTCTGGGGCCAACGTCCTGACTTTC. Amino acid sequence: CSVGVSGANVLTF.

This clonotype has a handful of counts. The chain couples TRBV10-1 to TRBJ2-3; 7 bases match TRBD1. With 0 bases clipped from V and 6 bases from J, the junction kept 9 bases outside the gene matches. CDR3 size: 16 residues. Germline V gene data show CDR1 as WNHNN and CDR2 as SYGVQD (reference sequence). CDR3 coding DNA: TGCGCCAGCAGTGAGTCATGGGACAGAACCCAGGATACGCAGTATTTT. Residues: CASSESWDRTQDTQYF.

Only a few counts were recorded for this clonotype. V and J are TRBV18 and TRBJ2-7; 9 bases align to TRBD2. V was clipped by 2 bases and J by 3 bases; unmatched bases: 5. The CDR3 loop spans 15 amino acids. Per germline, CDR1 KGHSH and CDR2 LQKENI. CDR3 sequence: CASSPSTSGFYEQYF. The CDR3 nucleotides are TGTGCCAGCTCACCATCGACTAGCGGATTCTACGAGCAGTACTTC. The entire variable domain, with the rest obtained from reference TRBV18 and TRBJ2-7, is as follows: NAGVMQNPRHLVRRRGQEARLRCSPMKGHSHVYWYRQLPEEGLKFMVYLQKENIIDESGMPKERFSAEFPKEGPSILRIQQVVRGDSAAYFCASSPSTSGFYEQYFGPGTRLTVT.

In its sample, this clonotype was seen many times. V usage is TRBV12-3 or TRBV12-4 and J usage is TRBJ1-2; no reliable D call. Between the trimmed V and J ends, which lost 6 bases and 4 bases, there was a span of 12 bases. The CDR3 is made up of 13 amino acids. The CDR3 reads CASSTLVGYGYTF. CDR3 in DNA: TGTGCCAGCAGCACCTTGGTCGGCTATGGCTACACCTTC.

This clonotype was counted a few times. This rearrangement joins TRBV20-1 to TRBJ2-5; no firm D call. The germline gives CDR1 DFQATT, CDR2 SNEGSKA (reference sequence). The V end lost 2 bases, the J end lost 3 bases, and 10 bases lay between the germline ends. CDR3 length: 13 residues. The CDR3 here is CSARWGTEETQYF. The CDR3 bases are TGCAGTGCTAGATGGGGAACGGAAGAGACCCAGTACTTC.

This rearrangement joins TRBV28 to TRBJ1-2, with D possibly TRBD1 on 6 matching bases. This CDR3 is built from 13 residues. Looked up from germline, CDR1 is MDHEN and CDR2 is SYDVKM. Trimming took off 6 bases at V and 4 bases at J, with 12 bases between the two ends. DNA of the CDR3: TGTGCCAGCAGGATAGGACAGTTCTATGGCTACACCTTC. It codes for CASRIGQFYGYTF.

This rearrangement joins TRBV2 to TRBJ2-7, with D possibly being TRBD2 (6 bases). Germline V gives CDR1 SNHLY, CDR2 FYNNEI. CDR3 length equals 12 residues. Trimming left V 11 bases short and J 1 base short, with 12 bases between. For the CDR3, the DNA is TGTGCCGCAAGGAGGGAATCCTACGAGCAGTACTTC. Its translation: CAARRESYEQYF.

This clonotype appeared a few times. The CDR3 DNA sequence: TGTGCCAGCAGCGCCGGACGGAGGGAGAATCTGGCGGGGGAGCTGTTTTTT. Translation: CASSAGRRENLAGELFF. This rearrangement joins TRBV11-2 to TRBJ2-2, with a possible D match to TRBD2 (6 bases). Per the germline V gene, CDR1 is SGHAT and CDR2 is FQNNGV. V was cut by 5 bases and J by 8 bases, with 24 bases left in between. The CDR3 sequence is 17 residues long.

The chain has TRBV5-1 and TRBJ2-3; maybe TRBD2 (6 bases). Germline-derived CDR1 and CDR2 are SGHRS and YFSETQ. The germline V and J ends were trimmed by 6 bases and 0 bases, with 17 bases remaining between them. The CDR3 is made up of 16 amino acids. CDR3 loop: CASTNEGLPSTDTQYF. As DNA, the CDR3 is TGCGCCAGCACCAACGAGGGACTTCCTAGCACAGATACGCAGTATTTT.

This clonotype has just a few counts. The genes are TRBV6-5 and TRBJ1-2; TRBD1 might be the D (5 bases). Between the trimmed V and J ends, which lost 6 bases and 2 bases, there was a span of 13 bases. Germline values: CDR1 MNHEY, CDR2 SVGAGI. CDR3 size: 14 residues. DNA for the CDR3: TGTGCCAGCAGGGCGATGGGGCAGAACTATGGCTACACCTTC. Its protein is CASRAMGQNYGYTF.

This clonotype came up a few times. V gene TRBV12-3 or TRBV12-4 combines with J gene TRBJ2-7; a weak D match, TRBD1 (6 bases). V was pared by 4 bases and J by 0 bases, with 13 bases between. This CDR3 has 15 amino acids. The CDR3 DNA is TGTGCCAGCAGTTCGACGACAGGAAGCTCCTACGAGCAGTACTTC. This gives the protein CASSSTTGSSYEQYF.

The chain carries TRBV7-9 and TRBJ2-7; perhaps TRBD1 as D (6 bases). Trimming cost V 3 bases and J 6 bases, with 15 bases left between them. Germline V gene data show CDR1 as SEHNR and CDR2 as FQNEAQ (reference sequence). The CDR3 consists of 14 residues. The CDR3 spells CASSLGQGTAEQYF. The CDR3 bases are TGTGCCAGCAGCTTGGGTCAGGGGACGGCCGAGCAGTACTTC. The full variable domain, completed using reference TRBV7-9 and TRBJ2-7, is DTGVSQNPRHKITKRGQNVTFRCDPISEHNRLYWYRQTLGQGPEFLTYFQNEAQLEKSRLLSDRFSAERPKGSFSTLEIQRTEQGDSAMYLCASSLGQGTAEQYFGPGTRLTVT.

The V gene is TRBV7-2, the J gene TRBJ2-7, with D uncertain. The V and J ends lost 5 bases and 0 bases respectively, with 5 bases between them. Germline V gene lookup returns CDR1 SGHTA and CDR2 FQGNSA. The CDR3 extends over 12 amino acids. The CDR3 protein is CASSGTSYEQYF. CDR3 nucleotides: TGTGCCAGCAGCGGAACCTCCTACGAGCAGTACTTC.

This clonotype was seen repeatedly, ten times or more. The chain joins TRBV7-9 to TRBJ1-6; no definite D call. Germline CDR1 is SEHNR and CDR2 is FQNEAQ (reference sequence). Trimming removed 3 bases at V and 10 bases at J, with 19 bases between. CDR3 size: 16 residues. CDR3 DNA sequence: TGTGCCAGCAGCTTTGGCTCGCCGGGAACGCCCTCACCCCTCCACTTT. It is translated as CASSFGSPGTPSPLHF.

This clonotype has only a few counts. The chain joins TRBV7-9 to TRBJ2-5; D remains unclear. This CDR3 region has 12 residues. Germline V CDR1 and CDR2: SEHNR, FQNEAQ (reference sequence). Trimming removed 2 bases at V and 4 bases at J, with 5 bases between. CDR3 in DNA: TGTGCCAGCAGCTTAATCGGAGAGACCCAGTACTTC. Amino acids: CASSLIGETQYF.